The 20 T cell receptor beta chains below all came from one sample that was sequenced in a study of OX40 agonist ivuxolimab in advanced cancers. Here immunoSEQ multiplex PCR was the method, and the copy in TCRdb shows in-frame clones only, minus some. The profile shows 70,000 to 90,000 clones, around four fifths of them singletons. The specimen was CD4+ or CD8+ T cells sorted from blood, collected in a trial of the OX40 agonist ivuxolimab. The receptor source for this set is an adult with an advanced solid tumor such as melanoma, head and neck, liver or kidney cancer.

The chain employs TRBV9 and TRBJ2-7; TRBD2 matches 9 bases. V dropped 3 bases and J dropped 0; count of bases not matched to a gene: 4. CDR1 and CDR2 from the germline V gene are SGDLS and YYNGEE. This CDR3 has 15 amino acids. CDR3 bases: TGTGCCAGCAGCGGACTAGCGGACCACTCCTACGAGCAGTACTTC. Translating gives CASSGLADHSYEQYF.

This rearrangement joins TRBV2 to TRBJ2-7; D perhaps matches TRBD1 (5 bases). This CDR3 has 13 residues. Germline V gene data show CDR1 as SNHLY and CDR2 as FYNNEI. V was shortened by 11 bases and J by 1 base, with 15 bases between the two germline ends. CDR3 in amino acids: CAGQAGSSYEQYF. The CDR3 nucleotides are TGTGCCGGCCAGGCAGGGTCGTCCTACGAGCAGTACTTC.

The chain joins TRBV7-8 to TRBJ2-5; 7 positions agree with TRBD1. J was trimmed by 7 bases and V by 2 bases; bases with no gene match: 7. This CDR3 contains 14 residues. Germline CDR1 and CDR2: SGHVS and FQNEAQ. The CDR3 nucleotides read TGTGCCAGCAGCTTACGACAGGGCGGAGTGACCCAGTACTTC. Encoded protein: CASSLRQGGVTQYF.

This chain connects TRBV18 to TRBJ2-7, with a tentative D call TRBD1 (6 bases). Trimming removed 0 bases at V and 2 bases at J, with 17 bases between. The CDR3 extends over 17 amino acids. Germline values: CDR1 KGHSH, CDR2 LQKENI. CDR3: CASSPPSQGSVTYEQYF. The CDR3 bases are TGTGCCAGCTCACCACCGTCTCAGGGGTCAGTCACCTACGAGCAGTACTTC.

DNA for the CDR3: TGTGCCAGCAGCTTAGTCATAGGACTAGCGAGAAACGAGCAGTACTTC. Its translation: CASSLVIGLARNEQYF. The chain combines TRBV7-9 with TRBJ2-7; TRBD2 matches at 9 bases. Germline V gene data show CDR1 as SEHNR and CDR2 as FQNEAQ (reference sequence). The CDR3 consists of 16 residues. Trimming removed 1 base from V and 5 bases from J; junction bases left unmatched: 9.

This rearrangement joins TRBV5-1 to TRBJ2-2, with no clear D. The CDR3 totals 15 residues. The V end lost 4 bases, the J end lost 4 bases, and 14 bases lay between the germline ends. Germline CDR1 SGHRS, CDR2 YFSETQ. The CDR3 bases are TGCGCCAGCAGCCCGCGATGGACCCGCACCGGGGAGCTGTTTTTT. As protein: CASSPRWTRTGELFF. Full variable domain (remainder filled in from reference TRBV5-1 and TRBJ2-2): KAGVTQTPRYLIKTRGQQVTLSCSPISGHRSVSWYQQTPGQGLQFLFEYFSETQRNKGNFPGRFSGRQFSNSRSEMNVSTLELGDSALYLCASSPRWTRTGELFFGEGSRLTVL.

V usage is TRBV14 and J usage is TRBJ2-2, with TRBD2 matching 9 bases. The germline CDR1 and CDR2 sequences are SGHDN and FVKESK. The CDR3 sequence is 19 residues long. V shed 2 bases and J 4 bases; nucleotides not matched to a gene: 14. The CDR3, as DNA: TGTGCCAGCAGCCAATTAGTAGCGGGAGCCGTGTCGGGCACCGGGGAGCTGTTTTTT. Its translation is CASSQLVAGAVSGTGELFF.

The chain is built from TRBV15 and TRBJ1-5; D not certain. Between the trimmed V and J ends, which lost 3 bases and 2 bases, there was a span of 5 bases. CDR3 size: 13 residues. Germline assignment: CDR1 LNHNV and CDR2 YYDKDF (reference sequence). The DNA for the CDR3 is TGTGCCACCAGCAGGGTGGGCAATCAGCCCCAGCATTTT. It specifies CATSRVGNQPQHF. Full variable domain (remainder filled in from reference TRBV15 and TRBJ1-5): DAMVIQNPRYQVTQFGKPVTLSCSQTLNHNVMYWYQQKSSQAPKLLFHYYDKDFNNEADTPDNFQSRRPNTSFCFLDIRSPGLGDTAMYLCATSRVGNQPQHFGDGTRLSIL.

The chain carries TRBV7-6 and TRBJ2-7, with D tentatively TRBD1 (6 bases). The CDR3 sequence is 15 residues long. V was trimmed by 1 base and J by 3 bases, leaving 13 bases between them. Germline V lookup: CDR1 SGHVS, CDR2 FNYEAQ. The CDR3 nucleotides read TGTGCCAGCAGCTTAGTGGCAGGGGCAGGCTACGAGCAGTACTTC. Translated: CASSLVAGAGYEQYF.

The J gene is TRBJ2-7, the V gene TRBV6-5; D is undetermined. Germline lookup yields CDR1 MNHEY and CDR2 SVGAGI. The length of the CDR3 is 11 residues. The V and J ends lost 8 bases and 5 bases respectively, with 10 bases between them. As DNA, the CDR3 is TGTGCCAGCCGCCGGGCGGACGAGCAGTACTTC. This encodes CASRRADEQYF.

This sequence joins TRBV2 and TRBJ2-1, with D possibly called TRBD1 or TRBD2 (5 bases each). The CDR3 is 15 amino acids. The germline CDR1 and CDR2 sequences are SNHLY and FYNNEI. Trimming cost V 6 bases and J 5 bases, with 17 bases left between them. CDR3 residues: CASRAPGRSNNEQFF. CDR3 coding DNA: TGTGCCAGCAGAGCTCCGGGACGGTCGAACAATGAGCAGTTCTTC.

The genes are TRBV18 and TRBJ2-7; TRBD1 matches 10 bases. Looked up from germline, CDR1 is KGHSH and CDR2 is LQKENI. Trimming cost V 3 bases and J 4 bases; bases outside gene matches: 6. The CDR3 has 15 amino acids. CDR3 residues: CASSPGQGREYEQYF. In DNA, the CDR3 is TGTGCCAGCTCACCGGGACAGGGGAGGGAATACGAGCAGTACTTC.

The chain combines TRBV5-1 with TRBJ1-2; TRBD1 aligns across 8 bases. Losses at the gene ends were 5 bases for V and 6 bases for J; bases not matched to a gene: 9. This CDR3 is 14 amino acids long. The germline V gene encodes CDR1 SGHRS and CDR2 YFSETQ. The CDR3 DNA is TGCGCCAGCAGTTACTACGGACAGGGCCATGGCTACACCTTC. Translated: CASSYYGQGHGYTF.

This clone appeared a few times. CDR3 nucleotides: TGTGCCAGCAGTTCTACAGGGGGAGGATCCTATAATTCACCCCTCCACTTT. Amino acids: CASSSTGGGSYNSPLHF. The V and J genes are TRBV2 and TRBJ1-6; 8 nucleotides line up with TRBD1. V shed 5 bases and J 1 base; nucleotides not matched to a gene: 7. From germline, CDR1 is SNHLY and CDR2 FYNNEI. The CDR3 loop spans 17 amino acids.

The chain combines TRBV5-1 with TRBJ2-5; 11 nucleotides agree with TRBD2. This CDR3 is 14 amino acids long. Per the germline V gene, CDR1 is SGHRS and CDR2 is YFSETQ. The J segment lost 6 bases and the V segment lost 1 base, leaving 2 bases of the junction unmatched. This CDR3 reads CASSLTSGSQTQYF. CDR3 nucleotides: TGCGCCAGCAGCTTGACTAGCGGGAGTCAGACCCAGTACTTC. The entire variable domain, with the rest obtained from reference TRBV5-1 and TRBJ2-5, is as follows: KAGVTQTPRYLIKTRGQQVTLSCSPISGHRSVSWYQQTPGQGLQFLFEYFSETQRNKGNFPGRFSGRQFSNSRSEMNVSTLELGDSALYLCASSLTSGSQTQYFGPGTRLLVL.

The rearrangement links TRBV6-6 to TRBJ2-1; D is unclear. Trimming removed 6 bases from V and 0 bases from J, with 12 bases in between. This CDR3 spans 15 amino acids. Germline values: CDR1 MNHNY, CDR2 SVGAGI (reference sequence). The CDR3 is CASSSTTTSYNEQFF. CDR3 DNA: TGTGCCAGCAGCTCGACAACTACCTCCTACAATGAGCAGTTCTTC.

The rearrangement uses TRBV7-2 and TRBJ2-7; D is possibly TRBD1 or TRBD2 (5 bases each). Looked up from germline, CDR1 is SGHTA and CDR2 is FQGNSA. V was pared by 4 bases and J by 5 bases, with 12 bases between. The CDR3 consists of 13 residues. The DNA for the CDR3 is TGTGCCAGCAGCTGGGGGTGGTCCAACGAGCAGTACTTC. Translation gives CASSWGWSNEQYF.

The chain joins TRBV10-1 to TRBJ1-3; D remains unclear. V lost 5 bases, J lost 0 bases, and 5 bases lay in between. CDR3 length: 13 amino acids. Looked up from germline, CDR1 is WNHNN and CDR2 is SYGVQD (reference sequence). Here the CDR3 DNA reads TGCGCCAGCAGTACAAGCTCTGGAAACACCATATATTTT. It encodes CASSTSSGNTIYF.

The CDR3 nucleotides read TGTGCCAGCAGCTTGGGACTTAACACCGGGGAGCTGTTTTTT. Translating gives CASSLGLNTGELFF. This sequence joins TRBV4-2 and TRBJ2-2; D is possibly TRBD2 (6 bases). Germline CDR1 is LGHNA and CDR2 is YNFKEQ. With 5 bases removed from V and 2 bases from J, the gap between germline ends came to 9 bases. The CDR3 is 14 residues long.

The chain couples TRBV6-6 to TRBJ2-3; D is uncertain. The CDR3 is made up of 14 amino acids. Germline V CDR1 and CDR2: MNHNY, SVGAGI (reference sequence). Between the trimmed V and J ends, which lost 5 bases and 2 bases, there was a span of 11 bases. The CDR3 here is CASSDNAYTDTQYF. CDR3 in DNA: TGTGCCAGCAGTGATAACGCGTACACAGATACGCAGTATTTT.